The clone carrying this T cell receptor (beta chain) was seen ten or more times. Its antigen remains unidentified. The DNA is omitted, as the CDR3 cannot be located on it reliably, and the CDR3 follows TCRdb's listing. Cyclophosphamide on days +3 and +4 followed busulfan-fludarabine conditioning and a marrow graft. The CDR3 has 16 amino acids, counting both end residues. Assay used: immunoSEQ multiplex PCR; TCRdb lists only in-frame clones, some missing. Observed in the sample are 8,000 to 10,000 clones, none of them singletons. The sample belongs to a study of T cells after posttransplantation cyclophosphamide. The study, taken as a whole, reports: Skin or GI-infiltrating T cells shared few TRB sequences with blood. Donor CD8+ memory clones often dominated recipient blood repertoires at later times. After PTCy, TRB diversity resembled that of CNI/methotrexate controls.

This TCR was recovered from a male patient in his forties or fifties who received an allogeneic stem cell transplant from a related donor and was CMV-positive. A subset of T cells may come from the graft donor. The sequenced sample was PBMCs, obtained 350 to 380 days after allogeneic stem cell transplant with posttransplant cyclophosphamide. V is TRBV21-1 and J is TRBJ2-2; the D call TRBD2 from the table was never checked on the DNA. TRBV21-1 is listed as a pseudogene. CDR3 region: CASSKRVAGGAGELFF.